Listed here are 28 T cell receptor beta chains from one sample, sequenced in a study of OX40 agonist ivuxolimab in advanced cancers. Repertoires were generated with immunoSEQ multiplex PCR, while TCRdb's copy carries only in-frame clones and drops some. The sample lists some 43,000 clones; about 90% were seen once. This specimen was CD4+ or CD8+ T cells sorted from blood, taken in a trial of the OX40 agonist ivuxolimab. Every receptor here comes from an adult with an advanced solid tumor such as melanoma, head and neck, liver or kidney cancer.

V is TRBV15 and J is TRBJ2-1, with 9 positions matching TRBD2. The germline gives CDR1 LNHNV, CDR2 YYDKDF (reference sequence). There are 17 residues in the CDR3. J lost 7 bases, V lost 3 bases, and 13 bases had no gene match. CDR3 nucleotides: TGTGCCACCAGCAGTCCCGTGGGTAGCGGGAGAAGGAATGAGCAGTTCTTC. This sequence encodes CATSSPVGSGRRNEQFF.

The J gene is TRBJ2-7, the V gene TRBV7-3; D gene unclear. The V end was cut by 5 bases, the J end by 5 bases, with 22 bases between. This CDR3 has 16 residues. CDR1 and CDR2 from the germline V gene are SGHTA and FQGTGA. This CDR3 reads CASSPYRPLGSNEQYF. The DNA of the CDR3 is TGTGCCAGCAGCCCATACCGGCCCCTGGGTTCCAACGAGCAGTACTTC.

V is TRBV27 and J is TRBJ2-5; 13 nucleotides line up with TRBD2. Matching the DNA end better, TRBJ2-7 makes the J call doubtful. There are 17 residues in the CDR3. Germline V gives CDR1 MNHEY, CDR2 SMNVEV (reference sequence). CDR3: CASSLSPTSGGAYEQYF. The CDR3 nucleotides read TGTGCCAGCAGTTTATCTCCCACTAGCGGGGGGGCGTACGAGCAGTACTTC.

This clone was counted only a few times. V gene TRBV19 combines with J gene TRBJ1-3, with a weak D call TRBD1 (5 bases). Trimming removed 9 bases from V and 4 bases from J, with 16 bases in between. Germline CDR1 LNHDA, CDR2 SQIVND (reference sequence). The CDR3 sequence is 14 residues long. CDR3 sequence (DNA): TGTGCCAGCCGGGGAGGACAAGAAGGAAACACCATATATTTT. The encoded protein is CASRGGQEGNTIYF. The full variable domain, rest sourced from reference TRBV19 and TRBJ1-3, is DGGITQSPKYLFRKEGQNVTLSCEQNLNHDAMYWYRQDPGQGLRLIYYSQIVNDFQKGDIAEGYSVSREKKESFPLTVTSAQKNPTAFYLCASRGGQEGNTIYFGEGSWLTVV.

This clone was detected only once. The chain has TRBV6-1 and TRBJ1-1; D is possibly TRBD1 (5 bases). The CDR3 contains 13 residues. In germline, CDR1 is MNHNS, CDR2 SASEGT. The V end was cut by 6 bases, the J end by 7 bases, with 15 bases between. The chain's CDR3 is CASRLSRGYEAFF. Written as DNA, the CDR3 is TGTGCCAGCAGACTATCCCGGGGGTATGAAGCTTTCTTT.

V is TRBV7-9 and J is TRBJ2-1; 9 positions agree with TRBD2. The CDR3 sequence is 15 residues long. Germline lookup yields CDR1 SEHNR and CDR2 FQNEAQ (reference sequence). V lost 4 bases to trimming and J lost 4 bases; unmatched junction nucleotides: 5. The CDR3 nucleotides read TGTGCCAGCAGCTGGGGGACTAGCAGGTACAATGAGCAGTTCTTC. Its protein product is CASSWGTSRYNEQFF.

This clone is medium-sized in the sample. The CDR3 DNA sequence: TGTGCCAGCAGCCCTAGTTACAGGGGTCAGAACACTGAAGCTTTCTTT. Protein: CASSPSYRGQNTEAFF. J is TRBJ1-1 and V is TRBV9; 7 nucleotides match TRBD1. J was trimmed by 1 base and V by 4 bases; bases with no gene match: 10. Germline CDR1 is SGDLS and CDR2 is YYNGEE. CDR3 length: 16 residues.

This chain links TRBV5-1 with TRBJ2-3; D is unresolved. This CDR3 has 13 amino acids. Looked up from germline, CDR1 is SGHRS and CDR2 is YFSETQ. Trimming cost V 2 bases and J 4 bases, with 8 bases left between them. The CDR3 is CASSFFLADTQYF. CDR3 DNA: TGCGCCAGCAGCTTTTTTTTAGCAGATACGCAGTATTTT.

The chain employs TRBV15 and TRBJ1-2; maybe TRBD1 (5 bases). Trimming took 2 bases from V and 2 from J, leaving 12 bases between them. CDR1 and CDR2 (germline): LNHNV, YYDKDF (reference sequence). The CDR3 is 15 amino acids. The CDR3 region has the DNA TGTGCCACCAGCAGATCAGGGATTCCGAACTATGGCTACACCTTC. Protein: CATSRSGIPNYGYTF. The variable domain in full, completed from reference TRBV15 and TRBJ1-2, reads DAMVIQNPRYQVTQFGKPVTLSCSQTLNHNVMYWYQQKSSQAPKLLFHYYDKDFNNEADTPDNFQSRRPNTSFCFLDIRSPGLGDTAMYLCATSRSGIPNYGYTFGSGTRLTVV.

This chain uses TRBV11-2 with TRBJ2-7; D gene unclear. The V and J ends lost 1 base and 2 bases respectively, with 9 bases between them. Germline V gives CDR1 SGHAT, CDR2 FQNNGV. The CDR3 runs 14 residues. CDR3 sequence reads: CASSLAGPAYEQYF. DNA for the CDR3: TGTGCCAGCAGCTTAGCTGGGCCAGCCTACGAGCAGTACTTC.

The J gene is TRBJ2-3, the V gene TRBV5-4, with a tentative D call TRBD1 (5 bases). The CDR3 sequence is 14 residues long. Trimming shortened V by 4 bases and J by 2 bases, and 11 bases separated the two germline ends. Germline CDR1 reads SGHNT; CDR2 reads YYREEE (reference sequence). The CDR3 coding sequence is TGTGCCAGCAGCCCCACAGGATCCACAGATACGCAGTATTTT. Translation gives CASSPTGSTDTQYF.

The V call is TRBV7-9, the J call TRBJ2-3; D gene unclear. The V gene's germline CDR1 is SEHNR and CDR2 FQNEAQ (reference sequence). The CDR3 has 14 amino acids. The germline V and J ends were trimmed by 2 bases and 6 bases, with 12 bases remaining between them. CDR3 nucleotides: TGTGCCAGCAGCTTATCTATTTTGGGGGATACGCAGTATTTT. Translation gives CASSLSILGDTQYF.

The chain is built from TRBV7-2 and TRBJ2-3, with 8 bases lining up with TRBD1. The ends lost 1 base at V and 4 bases at J; junction bases unmatched: 7. Germline V lookup: CDR1 SGHTA, CDR2 FQGNSA. The length of the CDR3 is 16 residues. As DNA, the CDR3 is TGTGCCAGCAGCTTAGGGCAGGGGGCGCTTGCAGATACGCAGTATTTT. As protein: CASSLGQGALADTQYF.

The genes are TRBV5-4 and TRBJ2-7; the D gene could be TRBD1 or TRBD2 (7 bases each). The germline V and J ends were trimmed by 2 bases and 0 bases, with 15 bases remaining between them. Germline CDR1 SGHNT, CDR2 YYREEE (reference sequence). The CDR3 runs to 16 residues. Written as DNA, the CDR3 is TGTGCCAGCAGCTTTGGAGGGGGCGGGAGCTCCTACGAGCAGTACTTC. Translating gives CASSFGGGGSSYEQYF.

The genes are TRBV28 and TRBJ1-2; 7 bases are a match to TRBD1. In germline, CDR1 is MDHEN, CDR2 SYDVKM. The CDR3 runs to 14 residues. J lost 4 bases, V lost 8 bases, and 10 bases had no gene match. The DNA of the CDR3 is TGTGCCAGCTCATGGACAGGAGCGATCTATGGCTACACCTTC. It is translated as CASSWTGAIYGYTF.

J is TRBJ1-1 and V is TRBV2, with no clear D. V lost 7 bases and J 1 base, leaving 7 bases between the germline ends. The CDR3 length is 12 residues. Germline V gene lookup returns CDR1 SNHLY and CDR2 FYNNEI. DNA for the CDR3: TGTGCCAGCACCTGGGAGAACACTGAAGCTTTCTTT. Its protein is CASTWENTEAFF.

The chain uses TRBV4-1 and TRBJ1-2; possibly TRBD1 for D (6 bases). V lost 1 base, J lost 5 bases, and 17 bases lay in between. Germline V gene sequence: CDR1 MGHRA, CDR2 YSYEKL. The CDR3 extends over 16 amino acids. The CDR3 sequence: CASSQGRDTLGYGYTF. The CDR3 bases are TGCGCCAGCAGCCAAGGCCGGGACACCTTAGGGTATGGCTACACCTTC.

V and J are TRBV19 and TRBJ2-4; D is undetermined. This CDR3 is 14 amino acids long. The germline gives CDR1 LNHDA, CDR2 SQIVND (reference sequence). The V end lost 5 bases, the J end lost 0 bases, and 8 bases lay between the germline ends. The CDR3 DNA reads as TGTGCCAGTAGTCTCTCTTTAGCCAAAAACATTCAGTACTTC. Protein: CASSLSLAKNIQYF. Based on the CDR3 plus reference TRBV19 and TRBJ2-4, the full variable domain is DGGITQSPKYLFRKEGQNVTLSCEQNLNHDAMYWYRQDPGQGLRLIYYSQIVNDFQKGDIAEGYSVSREKKESFPLTVTSAQKNPTAFYLCASSLSLAKNIQYFGAGTRLSVL.

The gene calls are TRBV7-6 and TRBJ2-1; 11 nucleotides align to TRBD2. Trimming at V came to 5 bases and at J to 11 bases, leaving 5 bases not matched to a gene. Germline V lookup: CDR1 SGHVS, CDR2 FNYEAQ. CDR3 length equals 13 residues. CDR3 sequence reads: CASSPQTSGKQFF. The CDR3 region has the DNA TGTGCCAGCAGCCCCCAGACTAGCGGGAAGCAGTTCTTC. Filled out from reference TRBV7-6 and TRBJ2-1, the complete variable domain reads GAGVSQSPRYKVTKRGQDVALRCDPISGHVSLYWYRQALGQGPEFLTYFNYEAQQDKSGLPNDRFSAERPEGSISTLTIQRTEQRDSAMYRCASSPQTSGKQFFGPGTRLTVL.

This chain links TRBV6-1 with TRBJ2-5; 9 nucleotides match TRBD2. Germline V gene data show CDR1 as MNHNS and CDR2 as SASEGT. This CDR3 region has 16 residues. V lost 1 base, J lost 4 bases, and 7 bases stayed unmatched. The CDR3 here is CASSEGSSGIGETQYF. CDR3 in DNA: TGTGCCAGCAGTGAAGGGTCTAGCGGGATAGGAGAGACCCAGTACTTC.

The chain joins TRBV7-2 to TRBJ2-3; 8 nucleotides agree with TRBD1. J was trimmed by 3 bases and V by 3 bases; bases with no gene match: 5. CDR1 is SGHTA and CDR2 is FQGNSA in the germline V gene. CDR3 length: 15 residues. The CDR3 protein is CASSFLGQGTDTQYF. In nucleotides, the CDR3 is TGTGCCAGCAGCTTCCTCGGACAGGGAACAGATACGCAGTATTTT.

The chain uses TRBV2 and TRBJ2-5, with D possibly called TRBD1 or TRBD2 (5 bases each). With the DNA end fitting TRBJ2-7 better, the J assignment may be wrong. The CDR3 contains 14 residues. CDR1 SNHLY and CDR2 FYNNEI come from the germline V gene. The CDR3, as DNA: TGTGCCAGCAGGCTCGACGGGGCCTCCTACGAGCAGTACTTC. Its protein product is CASRLDGASYEQYF.

V and J are TRBV6-1 and TRBJ1-4; no firm D call. The CDR3 spans 14 residues. Trimming took 8 bases from V and 7 from J, leaving 17 bases between them. The germline CDR1 and CDR2 sequences are MNHNS and SASEGT. The CDR3 region is CASARGIIGEKLFF. The CDR3 DNA is TGTGCCAGCGCTCGAGGGATAATCGGTGAAAAACTGTTTTTT.

The chain couples TRBV2 to TRBJ2-7, with D maybe TRBD1 (5 bases). V was clipped by 1 base and J by 0 bases, with 13 bases between them. Per germline, CDR1 SNHLY and CDR2 FYNNEI. The CDR3 length is 16 residues. The CDR3 spells CASSEEGKASSYEQYF. In nucleotides, the CDR3 is TGTGCCAGCAGTGAAGAGGGGAAGGCTAGCTCCTACGAGCAGTACTTC.

This clone was picked up one time. The genes are TRBV19 and TRBJ1-1; D is ambiguous. This CDR3 is built from 16 residues. Trimming removed 5 bases at V and 5 bases at J, with 21 bases between. CDR1 and CDR2 from the germline V gene are LNHDA and SQIVND (reference sequence). CDR3 nucleotide sequence: TGTGCCAGTAGTGCGGTTAATCTGGACCCGAGGACTGAAGCTTTCTTT. As protein: CASSAVNLDPRTEAFF.

The genes are TRBV4-1 and TRBJ2-1; TRBD1 matches at 9 bases. Germline CDR1 and CDR2: MGHRA and YSYEKL. With V trimmed by 2 bases and J by 4 bases, 3 bases remained unmatched. This CDR3 is built from 15 residues. The DNA for the CDR3 is TGCGCCAGCAGCCAACAGACAGGGGGGTACAATGAGCAGTTCTTC. Translated, it gives CASSQQTGGYNEQFF.

This clone came up a few times. V and J are TRBV7-9 and TRBJ2-1; 9 bases map to TRBD2. J lost 7 bases, V lost 5 bases, and 9 bases had no gene match. Looked up from germline, CDR1 is SEHNR and CDR2 is FQNEAQ (reference sequence). This CDR3 region has 15 residues. The CDR3 spells CASSTPGLALNEQFF. For the CDR3, the DNA is TGTGCCAGCAGCACACCGGGACTAGCCCTAAATGAGCAGTTCTTC.

This chain uses TRBV19 with TRBJ2-2; a possible D gene is TRBD1 (7 bases). The CDR3 has 14 amino acids. V was cut by 6 bases and J by 5 bases, with 13 bases left in between. Germline V lookup: CDR1 LNHDA, CDR2 SQIVND (reference sequence). In DNA form, the CDR3 reads TGTGCCAGTAGGAAACAGGGGAGGACCGGGGAGCTGTTTTTT. Its protein is CASRKQGRTGELFF.